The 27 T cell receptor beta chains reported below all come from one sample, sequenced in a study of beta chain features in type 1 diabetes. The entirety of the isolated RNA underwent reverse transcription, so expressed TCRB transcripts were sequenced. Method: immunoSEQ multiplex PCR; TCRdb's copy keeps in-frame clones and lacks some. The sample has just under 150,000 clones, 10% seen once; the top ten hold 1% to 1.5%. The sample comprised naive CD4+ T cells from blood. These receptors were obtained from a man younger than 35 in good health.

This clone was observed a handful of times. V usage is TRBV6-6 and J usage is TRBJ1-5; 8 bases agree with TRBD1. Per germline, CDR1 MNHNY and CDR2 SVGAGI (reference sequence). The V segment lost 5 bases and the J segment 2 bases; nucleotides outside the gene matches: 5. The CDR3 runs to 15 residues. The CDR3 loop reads CASSNRGNGNQPQHF. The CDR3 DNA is TGTGCCAGCAGTAACAGGGGGAACGGCAATCAGCCCCAGCATTTT.

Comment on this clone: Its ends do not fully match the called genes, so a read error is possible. DNA of the CDR3: TGTACCAGCAGTCCGACAGGGGCCGGGGAGCTGTTTTTT. Translation gives CTSSPTGAGELFF. V is TRBV5-4 and J is TRBJ2-2; TRBD1 matches at 8 bases. Germline V gene sequence: CDR1 SGHNT, CDR2 YYREEE (reference sequence). The CDR3 runs 13 residues.

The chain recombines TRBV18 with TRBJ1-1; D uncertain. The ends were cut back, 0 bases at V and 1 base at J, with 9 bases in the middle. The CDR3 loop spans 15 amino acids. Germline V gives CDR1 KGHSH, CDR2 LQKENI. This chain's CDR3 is CASSPPETRNTEAFF. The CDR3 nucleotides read TGTGCCAGCTCACCACCGGAGACGAGGAACACTGAAGCTTTCTTT.

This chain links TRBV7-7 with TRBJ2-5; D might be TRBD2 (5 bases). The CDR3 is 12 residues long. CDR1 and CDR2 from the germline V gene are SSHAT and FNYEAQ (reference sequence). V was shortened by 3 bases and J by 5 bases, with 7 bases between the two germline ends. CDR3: CASSLRGETQYF. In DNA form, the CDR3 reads TGTGCCAGCAGCTTGAGAGGGGAGACCCAGTACTTC.

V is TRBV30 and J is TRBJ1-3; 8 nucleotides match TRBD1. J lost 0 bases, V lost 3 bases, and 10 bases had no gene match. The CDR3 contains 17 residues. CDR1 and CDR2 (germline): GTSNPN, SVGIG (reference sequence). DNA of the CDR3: TGTGCCTGGAGGTCCCCCGCCGGGACAGGCTCTGGAAACACCATATATTTT. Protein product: CAWRSPAGTGSGNTIYF.

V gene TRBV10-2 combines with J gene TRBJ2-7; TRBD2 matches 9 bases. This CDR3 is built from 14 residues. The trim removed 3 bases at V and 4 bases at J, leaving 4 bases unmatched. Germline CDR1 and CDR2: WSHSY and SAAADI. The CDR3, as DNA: TGCGCCAGCAGTGAAAGCGGGGGGATATACGAGCAGTACTTC. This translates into CASSESGGIYEQYF.

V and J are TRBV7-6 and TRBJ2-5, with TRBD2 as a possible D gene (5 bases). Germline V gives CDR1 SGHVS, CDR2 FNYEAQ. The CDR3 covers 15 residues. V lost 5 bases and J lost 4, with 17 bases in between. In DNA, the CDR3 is TGTGCCAGCAGCGCCACCCCAGCGGACCGAGAGACCCAGTACTTC. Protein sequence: CASSATPADRETQYF. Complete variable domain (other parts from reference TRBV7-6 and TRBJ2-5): GAGVSQSPRYKVTKRGQDVALRCDPISGHVSLYWYRQALGQGPEFLTYFNYEAQQDKSGLPNDRFSAERPEGSISTLTIQRTEQRDSAMYRCASSATPADRETQYFGPGTRLLVL.

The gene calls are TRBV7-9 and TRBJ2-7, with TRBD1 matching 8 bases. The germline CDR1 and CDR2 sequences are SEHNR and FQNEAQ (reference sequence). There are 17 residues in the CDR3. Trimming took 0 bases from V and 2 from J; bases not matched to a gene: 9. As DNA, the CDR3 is TGTGCCAGCAGCTTAGCGCCCGGACAGGGTAGGGCCTACGAGCAGTACTTC. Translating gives CASSLAPGQGRAYEQYF.

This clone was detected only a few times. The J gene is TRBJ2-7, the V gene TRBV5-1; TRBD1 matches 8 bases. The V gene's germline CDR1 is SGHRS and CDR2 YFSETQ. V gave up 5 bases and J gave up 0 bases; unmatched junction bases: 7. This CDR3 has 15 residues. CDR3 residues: CASRLQGDTSYEQYF. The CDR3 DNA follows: TGCGCCAGCAGGTTACAGGGGGATACCTCCTACGAGCAGTACTTC.

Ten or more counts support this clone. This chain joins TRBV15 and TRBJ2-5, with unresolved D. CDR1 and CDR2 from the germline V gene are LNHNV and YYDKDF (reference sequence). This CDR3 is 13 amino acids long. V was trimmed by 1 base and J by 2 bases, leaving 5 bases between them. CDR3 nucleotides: TGTGCCACCAGCAGAGTTCAACAAGAGACCCAGTACTTC. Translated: CATSRVQQETQYF. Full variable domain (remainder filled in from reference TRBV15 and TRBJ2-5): DAMVIQNPRYQVTQFGKPVTLSCSQTLNHNVMYWYQQKSSQAPKLLFHYYDKDFNNEADTPDNFQSRRPNTSFCFLDIRSPGLGDTAMYLCATSRVQQETQYFGPGTRLLVL.

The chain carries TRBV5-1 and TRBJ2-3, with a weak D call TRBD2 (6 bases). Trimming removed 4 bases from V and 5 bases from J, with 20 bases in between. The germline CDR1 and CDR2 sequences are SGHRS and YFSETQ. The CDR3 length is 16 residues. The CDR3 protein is CASSRGMGYDEDTQYF. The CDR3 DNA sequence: TGCGCCAGCAGCCGGGGGATGGGGTATGACGAAGATACGCAGTATTTT.

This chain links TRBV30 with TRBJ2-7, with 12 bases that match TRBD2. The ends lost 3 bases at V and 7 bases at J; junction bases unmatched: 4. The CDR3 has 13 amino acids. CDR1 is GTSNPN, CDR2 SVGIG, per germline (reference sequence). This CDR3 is CAWRETSGGEQYF. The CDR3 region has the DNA TGTGCCTGGAGAGAGACTAGCGGGGGAGAGCAGTACTTC.

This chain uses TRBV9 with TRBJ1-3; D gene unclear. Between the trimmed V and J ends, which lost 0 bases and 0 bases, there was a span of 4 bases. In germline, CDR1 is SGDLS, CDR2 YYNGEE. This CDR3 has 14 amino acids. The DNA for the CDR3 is TGTGCCAGCAGCGTAGACAACTCTGGAAACACCATATATTTT. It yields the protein CASSVDNSGNTIYF.

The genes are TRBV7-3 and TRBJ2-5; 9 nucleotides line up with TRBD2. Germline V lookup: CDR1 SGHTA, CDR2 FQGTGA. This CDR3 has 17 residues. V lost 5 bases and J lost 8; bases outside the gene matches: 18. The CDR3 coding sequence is TGTGCCAGCAGCCAAAGCGGGCGGGGGGGCGCGTGGGTAACCCAGTACTTC. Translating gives CASSQSGRGGAWVTQYF.

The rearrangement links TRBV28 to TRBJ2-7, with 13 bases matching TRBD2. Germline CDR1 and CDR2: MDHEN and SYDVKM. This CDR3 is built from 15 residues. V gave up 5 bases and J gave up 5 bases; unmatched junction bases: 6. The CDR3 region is CASSTGTSGINEQYF. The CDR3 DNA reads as TGTGCCAGCAGTACCGGGACTAGCGGGATTAACGAGCAGTACTTC.

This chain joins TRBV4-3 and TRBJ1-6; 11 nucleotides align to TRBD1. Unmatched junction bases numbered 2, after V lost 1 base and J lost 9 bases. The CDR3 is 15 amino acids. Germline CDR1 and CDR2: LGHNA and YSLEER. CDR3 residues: CASSQAGTGGSPLHF. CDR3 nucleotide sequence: TGCGCCAGCAGCCAAGCTGGGACAGGGGGTTCACCCCTCCACTTT.

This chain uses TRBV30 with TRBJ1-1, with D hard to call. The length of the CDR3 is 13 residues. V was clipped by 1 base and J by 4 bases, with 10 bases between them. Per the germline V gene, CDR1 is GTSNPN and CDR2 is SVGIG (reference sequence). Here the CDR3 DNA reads TGTGCCTGGAGTGCCTCTTCGGGCACTGAAGCTTTCTTT. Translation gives CAWSASSGTEAFF.

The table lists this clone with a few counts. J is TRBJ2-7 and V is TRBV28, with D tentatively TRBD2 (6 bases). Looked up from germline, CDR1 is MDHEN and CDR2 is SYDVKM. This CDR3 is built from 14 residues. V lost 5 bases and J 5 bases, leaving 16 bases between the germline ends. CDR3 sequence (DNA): TGTGCCAGCAGTCGACTAGGGGCCTTGGACGAGCAGTACTTC. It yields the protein CASSRLGALDEQYF.

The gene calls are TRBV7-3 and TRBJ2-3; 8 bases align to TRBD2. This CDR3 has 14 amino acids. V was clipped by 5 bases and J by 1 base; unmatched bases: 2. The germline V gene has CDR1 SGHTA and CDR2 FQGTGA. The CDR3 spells CASSEAGGTDTQYF. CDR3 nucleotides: TGTGCCAGCAGCGAAGCGGGAGGCACAGATACGCAGTATTTT.

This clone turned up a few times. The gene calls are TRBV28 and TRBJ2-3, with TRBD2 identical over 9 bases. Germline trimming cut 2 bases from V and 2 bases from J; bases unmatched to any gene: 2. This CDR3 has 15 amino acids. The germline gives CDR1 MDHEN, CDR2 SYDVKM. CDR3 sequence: CASSLLAGYTDTQYF. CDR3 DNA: TGTGCCAGCAGTTTACTAGCGGGGTACACAGATACGCAGTATTTT. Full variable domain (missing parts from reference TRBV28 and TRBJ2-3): DVKVTQSSRYLVKRTGEKVFLECVQDMDHENMFWYRQDPGLGLRLIYFSYDVKMKEKGDIPEGYSVSREKKERFSLILESASTNQTSMYLCASSLLAGYTDTQYFGPGTRLTVL.

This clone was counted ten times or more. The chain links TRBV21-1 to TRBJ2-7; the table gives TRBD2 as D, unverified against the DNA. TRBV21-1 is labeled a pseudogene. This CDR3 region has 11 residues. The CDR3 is CASKTPGEQYF. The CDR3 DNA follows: TGTGCCAGCAAGACTCCGGGGGAGCAGTACTTC.

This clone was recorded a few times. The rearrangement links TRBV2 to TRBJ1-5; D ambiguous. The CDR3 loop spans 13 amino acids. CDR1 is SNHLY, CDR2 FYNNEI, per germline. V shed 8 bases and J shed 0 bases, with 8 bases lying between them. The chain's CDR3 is CASVENSNQPQHF. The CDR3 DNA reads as TGTGCCAGCGTAGAGAATAGCAATCAGCCCCAGCATTTT.

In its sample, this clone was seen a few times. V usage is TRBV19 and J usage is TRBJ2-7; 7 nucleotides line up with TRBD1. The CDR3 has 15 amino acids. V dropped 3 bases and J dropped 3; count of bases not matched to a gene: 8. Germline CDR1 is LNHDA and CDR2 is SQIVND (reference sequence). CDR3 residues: CASSIRWDSVYEQYF. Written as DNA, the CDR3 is TGTGCCAGTAGTATCAGATGGGACAGCGTCTACGAGCAGTACTTC.

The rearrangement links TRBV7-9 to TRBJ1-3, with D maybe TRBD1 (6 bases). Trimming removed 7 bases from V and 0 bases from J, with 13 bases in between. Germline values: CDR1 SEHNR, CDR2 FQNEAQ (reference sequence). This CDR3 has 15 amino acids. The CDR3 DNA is TGTGCCAGCACCCCAGACAGGTTCTCTGGAAACACCATATATTTT. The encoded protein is CASTPDRFSGNTIYF.

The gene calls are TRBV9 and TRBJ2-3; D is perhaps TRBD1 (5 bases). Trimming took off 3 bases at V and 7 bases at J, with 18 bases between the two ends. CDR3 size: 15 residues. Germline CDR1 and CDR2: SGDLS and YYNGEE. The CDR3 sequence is CASSARQTETYTQYF. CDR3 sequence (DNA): TGTGCCAGCAGCGCCAGACAGACGGAGACCTATACGCAGTATTTT. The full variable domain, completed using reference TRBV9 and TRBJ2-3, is DSGVTQTPKHLITATGQRVTLRCSPRSGDLSVYWYQQSLDQGLQFLIQYYNGEERAKGNILERFSAQQFPDLHSELNLSSLELGDSALYFCASSARQTETYTQYFGPGTRLTVL.

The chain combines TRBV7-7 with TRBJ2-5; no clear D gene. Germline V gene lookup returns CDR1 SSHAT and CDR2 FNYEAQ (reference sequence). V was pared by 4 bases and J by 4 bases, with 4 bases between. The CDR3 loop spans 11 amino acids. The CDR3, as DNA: TGTGCCAGCAGCTCGGGAGAGACCCAGTACTTC. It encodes CASSSGETQYF.

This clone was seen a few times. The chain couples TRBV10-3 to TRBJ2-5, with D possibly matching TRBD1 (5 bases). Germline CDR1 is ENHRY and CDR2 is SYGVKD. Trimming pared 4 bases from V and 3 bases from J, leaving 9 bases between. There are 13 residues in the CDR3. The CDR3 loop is CAISAGAEETQYF. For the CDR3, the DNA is TGTGCCATCAGTGCTGGGGCAGAAGAGACCCAGTACTTC.